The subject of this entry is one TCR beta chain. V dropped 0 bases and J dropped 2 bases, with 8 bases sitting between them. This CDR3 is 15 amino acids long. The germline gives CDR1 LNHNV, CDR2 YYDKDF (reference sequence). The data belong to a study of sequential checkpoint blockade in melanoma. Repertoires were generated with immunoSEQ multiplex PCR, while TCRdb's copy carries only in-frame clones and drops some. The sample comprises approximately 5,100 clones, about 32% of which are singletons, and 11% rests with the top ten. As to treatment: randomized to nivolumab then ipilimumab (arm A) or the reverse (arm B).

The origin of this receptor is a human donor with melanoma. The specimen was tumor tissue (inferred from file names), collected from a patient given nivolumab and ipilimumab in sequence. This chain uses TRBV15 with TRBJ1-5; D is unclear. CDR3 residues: CATSRDRIGNQPQHF. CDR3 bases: TGTGCCACCAGCAGAGATAGAATTGGCAATCAGCCCCAGCATTTT.